This T cell receptor (beta chain) was sequenced for a study of cytomegalovirus exposure and HLA in healthy donors. Across the study: Genetic ancestry analysis placed approximately 79% of the approximately 400 donors that were genotyped in the Caucasian-associated cluster.

This clone was seen a few times. Its cognate antigen is unknown. 60 Vbeta and 13 Jbeta primers were used in PCR. Sequencing used immunoSEQ multiplex PCR; TCRdb keeps in-frame clones, though not all of them. The table lists almost 200,000 clones, roughly 79% of them singletons. Study outcomes and limitations: The productive fraction for most TCR beta V segments was about 87% or about 30% in an earlier analysis.

Healthy individuals who donated bone marrow served as the donors. Donors had nominal health at sampling but likely had unrecorded immune exposures. Germline V gene lookup returns CDR1 SGHNT and CDR2 YENEEA. This CDR3 contains 15 residues. The J segment lost 4 bases and the V segment lost 7 bases, leaving 8 bases of the junction unmatched. The sequence was collected from a man aged 25-45 years in good health and CMV-seronegative. This sequence joins TRBV11-3 and TRBJ2-2; 8 nucleotides line up with TRBD2. Sequenced sample: PBMCs. This CDR3 reads CASNPREGSTGELFF. CDR3 bases: TGTGCCAGCAACCCTCGGGAGGGGTCCACCGGGGAGCTGTTTTTT.